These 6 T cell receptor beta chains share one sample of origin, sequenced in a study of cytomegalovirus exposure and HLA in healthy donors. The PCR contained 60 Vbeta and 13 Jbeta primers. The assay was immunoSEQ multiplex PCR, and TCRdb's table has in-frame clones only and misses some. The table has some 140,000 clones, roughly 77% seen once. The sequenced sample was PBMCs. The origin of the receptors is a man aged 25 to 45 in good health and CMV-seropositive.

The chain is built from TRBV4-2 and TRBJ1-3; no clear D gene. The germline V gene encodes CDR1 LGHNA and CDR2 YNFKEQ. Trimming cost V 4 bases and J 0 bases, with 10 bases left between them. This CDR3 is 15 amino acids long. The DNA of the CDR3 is TGTGCCAGCAGCCCGGGTCTGGGCTCTGGAAACACCATATATTTT. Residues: CASSPGLGSGNTIYF.

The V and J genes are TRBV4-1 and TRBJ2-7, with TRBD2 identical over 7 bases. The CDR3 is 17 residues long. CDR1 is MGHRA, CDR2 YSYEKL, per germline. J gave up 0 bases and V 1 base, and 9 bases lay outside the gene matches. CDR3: CASSQGEGRESSYEQYF. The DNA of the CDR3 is TGCGCCAGCAGCCAAGGGGAGGGGCGGGAGAGCTCCTACGAGCAGTACTTC.

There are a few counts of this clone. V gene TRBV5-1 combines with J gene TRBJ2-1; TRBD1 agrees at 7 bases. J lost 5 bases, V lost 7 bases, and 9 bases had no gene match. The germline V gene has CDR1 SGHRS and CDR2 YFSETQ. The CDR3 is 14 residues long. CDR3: CASFSDRTHNEQFF. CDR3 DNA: TGCGCCAGCTTTTCGGACAGGACGCACAATGAGCAGTTCTTC.

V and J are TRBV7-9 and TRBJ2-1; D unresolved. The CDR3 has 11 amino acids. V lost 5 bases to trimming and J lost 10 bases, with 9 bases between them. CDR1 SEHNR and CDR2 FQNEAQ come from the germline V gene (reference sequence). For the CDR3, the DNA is TGTGCCAGCAGCGGCATCCAGGAGCAGTTCTTC. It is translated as CASSGIQEQFF.

The CDR3 protein is CAWSVEAAYGYTF. In nucleotides, the CDR3 is TGTGCCTGGAGTGTAGAGGCAGCCTATGGCTACACCTTC. This chain connects TRBV30 to TRBJ1-2; no clear D gene. From germline, CDR1 is GTSNPN and CDR2 SVGIG (reference sequence). The CDR3 is 13 amino acids. Trimming removed 0 bases at V and 4 bases at J, with 9 bases between.

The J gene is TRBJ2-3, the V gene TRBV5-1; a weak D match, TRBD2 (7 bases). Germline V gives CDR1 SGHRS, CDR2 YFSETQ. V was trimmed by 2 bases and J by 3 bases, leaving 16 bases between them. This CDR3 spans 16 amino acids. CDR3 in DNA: TGCGCCAGCAGCTTAACAGGGCGGGAGATAACAGATACGCAGTATTTT. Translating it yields CASSLTGREITDTQYF.